This section outlines one T cell receptor (beta chain) sequence together with its context. These data are taken from a study of cytomegalovirus exposure and HLA in healthy donors. The CDR3 sequence is 15 residues long. V lost 6 bases to trimming and J lost 4 bases; unmatched junction nucleotides: 11. Germline V lookup: CDR1 SEHNR, CDR2 FQNEAQ (reference sequence). Sequenced by immunoSEQ multiplex PCR; TCRdb stores in-frame clones only, minus some. The sample yields about 250,000 clones, roughly 87% seen once. The TCR sequence derives from a man younger than 30 in good health and CMV-seropositive. Material for sequencing was PBMCs. The chain uses TRBV7-9 and TRBJ1-2; the match to TRBD1 covers 7 bases. The CDR3 here is CASSLPGQHLYGYTF. The CDR3 DNA is TGTGCCAGCAGTCTACCGGGACAGCATCTCTATGGCTACACCTTC.